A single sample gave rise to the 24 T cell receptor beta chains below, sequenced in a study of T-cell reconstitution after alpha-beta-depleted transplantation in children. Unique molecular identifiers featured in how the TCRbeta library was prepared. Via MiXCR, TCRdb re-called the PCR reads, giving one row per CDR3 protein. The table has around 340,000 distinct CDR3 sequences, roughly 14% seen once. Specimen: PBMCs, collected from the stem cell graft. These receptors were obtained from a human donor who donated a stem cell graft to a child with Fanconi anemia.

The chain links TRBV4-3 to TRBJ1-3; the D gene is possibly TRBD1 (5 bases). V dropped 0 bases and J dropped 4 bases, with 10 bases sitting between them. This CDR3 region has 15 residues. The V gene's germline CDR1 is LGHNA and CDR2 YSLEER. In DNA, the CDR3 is TGCGCCAGCAGCCAAGACACAGGATCAGGAAACACCATATATTTT. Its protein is CASSQDTGSGNTIYF.

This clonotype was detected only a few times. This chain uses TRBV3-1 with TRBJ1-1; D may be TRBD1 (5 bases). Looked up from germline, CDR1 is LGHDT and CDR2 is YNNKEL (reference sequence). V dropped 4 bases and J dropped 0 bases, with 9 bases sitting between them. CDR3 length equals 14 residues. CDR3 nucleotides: TGTGCCAGCAGCCCACGGGGGTTGAACACTGAAGCTTTCTTT. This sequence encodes CASSPRGLNTEAFF.

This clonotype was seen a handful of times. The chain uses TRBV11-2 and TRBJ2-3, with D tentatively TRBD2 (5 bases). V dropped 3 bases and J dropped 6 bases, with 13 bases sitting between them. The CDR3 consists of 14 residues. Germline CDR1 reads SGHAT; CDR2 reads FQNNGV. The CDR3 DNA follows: TGTGCCAGCAGCTTCGGACTTTTTCGTGATACGCAGTATTTT. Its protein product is CASSFGLFRDTQYF.

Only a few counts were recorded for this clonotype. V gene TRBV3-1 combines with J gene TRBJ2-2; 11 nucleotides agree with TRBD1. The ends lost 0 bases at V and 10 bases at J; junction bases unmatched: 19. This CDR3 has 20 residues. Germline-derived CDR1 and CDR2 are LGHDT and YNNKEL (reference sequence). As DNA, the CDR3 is TGTGCCAGCAGCCAAGAATCGAGGTGGACAGGGGGCCCTCCAGTAAAGGAGCTGTTTTTT. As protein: CASSQESRWTGGPPVKELFF.

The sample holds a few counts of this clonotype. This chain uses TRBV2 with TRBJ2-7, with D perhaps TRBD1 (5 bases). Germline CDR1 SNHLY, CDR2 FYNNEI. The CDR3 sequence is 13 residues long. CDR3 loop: CASGEGAIYEQYV. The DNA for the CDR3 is TGTGCCAGCGGTGAAGGGGCCATCTACGAGCAGTACGTC.

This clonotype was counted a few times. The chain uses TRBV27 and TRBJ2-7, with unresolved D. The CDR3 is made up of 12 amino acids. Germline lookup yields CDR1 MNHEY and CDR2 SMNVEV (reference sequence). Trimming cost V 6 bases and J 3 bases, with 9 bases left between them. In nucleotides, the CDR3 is TGTGCCAGCAGGCACGGATTCTACGAGCAGTACTTC. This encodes CASRHGFYEQYF.

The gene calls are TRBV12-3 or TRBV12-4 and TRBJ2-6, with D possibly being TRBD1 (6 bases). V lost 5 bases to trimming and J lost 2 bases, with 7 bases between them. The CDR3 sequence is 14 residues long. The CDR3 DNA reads TGTGCCAGCAGTCACAGGGCTGGGGCCAACGTCCTGACTTTC. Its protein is CASSHRAGANVLTF.

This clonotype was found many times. The CDR3 reads CATAHPNYEQYF. CDR3 bases: TGTGCCACCGCTCATCCCAACTACGAGCAGTACTTC. The chain carries TRBV10-3 and TRBJ2-7; D call uncertain. V was pared by 10 bases and J by 3 bases, with 13 bases between. Looked up from germline, CDR1 is ENHRY and CDR2 is SYGVKD. The CDR3 length is 12 residues.

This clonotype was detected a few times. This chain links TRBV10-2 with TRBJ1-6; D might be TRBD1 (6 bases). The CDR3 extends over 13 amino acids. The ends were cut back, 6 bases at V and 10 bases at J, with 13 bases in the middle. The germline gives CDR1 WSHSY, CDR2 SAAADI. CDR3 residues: CASRQGGRSPLHF. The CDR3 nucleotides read TGCGCCAGCAGACAGGGAGGGCGATCACCCCTCCACTTT.

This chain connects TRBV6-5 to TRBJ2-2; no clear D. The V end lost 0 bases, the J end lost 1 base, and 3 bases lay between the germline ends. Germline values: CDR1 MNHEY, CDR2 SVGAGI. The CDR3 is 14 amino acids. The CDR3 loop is CASSYSENTGELFF. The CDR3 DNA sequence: TGTGCCAGCAGTTACTCCGAGAACACCGGGGAGCTGTTTTTT.

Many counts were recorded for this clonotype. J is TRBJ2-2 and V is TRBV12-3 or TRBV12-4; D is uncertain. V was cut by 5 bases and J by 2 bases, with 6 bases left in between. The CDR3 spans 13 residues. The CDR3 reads CASSTTNTGELFF. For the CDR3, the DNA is TGTGCCAGCAGTACCACAAACACCGGGGAGCTGTTTTTT.

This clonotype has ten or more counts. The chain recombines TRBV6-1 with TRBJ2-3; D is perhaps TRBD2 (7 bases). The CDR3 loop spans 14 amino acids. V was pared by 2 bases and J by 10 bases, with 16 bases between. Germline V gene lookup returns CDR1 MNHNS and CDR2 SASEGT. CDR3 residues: CASSESDGGLPQYF. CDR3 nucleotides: TGTGCCAGCAGTGAATCGGACGGGGGGCTCCCGCAGTATTTT.

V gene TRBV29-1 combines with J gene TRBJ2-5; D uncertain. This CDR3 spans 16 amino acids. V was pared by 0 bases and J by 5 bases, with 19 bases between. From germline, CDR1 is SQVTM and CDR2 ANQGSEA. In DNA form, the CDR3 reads TGCAGCGTTGAAGATCCCGGAGAAACGGACGGGGAGACCCAGTACTTC. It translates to CSVEDPGETDGETQYF.

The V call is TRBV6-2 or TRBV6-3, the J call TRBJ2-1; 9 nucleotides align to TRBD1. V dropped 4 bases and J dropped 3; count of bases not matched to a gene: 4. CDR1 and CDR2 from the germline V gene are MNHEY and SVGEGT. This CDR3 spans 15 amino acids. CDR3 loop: CASSFTGGLYNEQFF. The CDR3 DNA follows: TGTGCCAGCAGTTTTACAGGGGGCCTCTACAATGAGCAGTTCTTC.

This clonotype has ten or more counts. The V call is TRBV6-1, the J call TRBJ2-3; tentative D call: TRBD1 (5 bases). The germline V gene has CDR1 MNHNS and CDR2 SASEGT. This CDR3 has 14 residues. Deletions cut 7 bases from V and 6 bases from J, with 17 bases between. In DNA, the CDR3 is TGTGCCAGCAACAAGGACAAGCAAGCGGATACGCAGTATTTT. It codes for CASNKDKQADTQYF.

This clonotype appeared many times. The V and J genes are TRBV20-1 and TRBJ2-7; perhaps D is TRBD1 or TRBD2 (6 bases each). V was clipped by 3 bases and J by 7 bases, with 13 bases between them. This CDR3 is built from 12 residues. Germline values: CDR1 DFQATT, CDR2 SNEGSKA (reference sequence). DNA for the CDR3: TGCAGTGCTAGTCCCGGGGGCGTAGAGCAGTACGTC. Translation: CSASPGGVEQYV.

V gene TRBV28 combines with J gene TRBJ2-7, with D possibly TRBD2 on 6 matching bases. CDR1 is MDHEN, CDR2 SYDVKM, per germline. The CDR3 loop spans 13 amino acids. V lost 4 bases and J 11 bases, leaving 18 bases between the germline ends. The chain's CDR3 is CASSSLTRDVEYV. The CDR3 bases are TGTGCCAGCAGTTCCCTTACGCGGGACGTGGAGTACGTC.

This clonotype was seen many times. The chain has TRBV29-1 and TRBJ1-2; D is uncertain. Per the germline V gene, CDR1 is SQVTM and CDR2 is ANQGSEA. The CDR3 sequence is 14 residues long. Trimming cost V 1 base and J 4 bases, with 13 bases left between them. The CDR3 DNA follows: TGCAGCGTTGAAGTTGGGGTCCAAGTCTATGGCTACACCTTC. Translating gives CSVEVGVQVYGYTF.

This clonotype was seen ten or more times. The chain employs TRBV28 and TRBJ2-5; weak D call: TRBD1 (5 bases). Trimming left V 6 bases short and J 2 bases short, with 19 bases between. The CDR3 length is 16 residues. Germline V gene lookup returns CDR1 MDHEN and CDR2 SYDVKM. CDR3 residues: CASSPRSRAKQETQYF. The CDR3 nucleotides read TGTGCCAGCAGCCCAAGGTCCAGGGCCAAACAAGAGACCCAGTACTTC.

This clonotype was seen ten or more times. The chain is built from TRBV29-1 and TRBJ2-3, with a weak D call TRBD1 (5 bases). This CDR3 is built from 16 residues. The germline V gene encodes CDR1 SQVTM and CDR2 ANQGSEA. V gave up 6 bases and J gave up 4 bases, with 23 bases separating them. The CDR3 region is CSVLIRWGPAPDTQYF. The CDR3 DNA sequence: TGCAGCGTGCTAATCCGTTGGGGCCCTGCACCAGATACGCAGTATTTT.

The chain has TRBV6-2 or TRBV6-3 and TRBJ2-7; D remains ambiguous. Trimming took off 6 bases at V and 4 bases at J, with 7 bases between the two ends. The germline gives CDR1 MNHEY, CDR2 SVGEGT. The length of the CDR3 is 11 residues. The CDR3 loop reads CASRNPYEQYF. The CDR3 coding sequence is TGTGCCAGCAGGAATCCTTACGAGCAGTACTTC.

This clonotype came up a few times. CDR3 nucleotides: TGTGCCAGCAGCTCCCGGGACAGGGACCATGAGCAGTTCTTC. Translating it yields CASSSRDRDHEQFF. This chain joins TRBV7-8 and TRBJ2-1; 9 positions match TRBD1. The CDR3 spans 14 residues. With V trimmed by 4 bases and J by 8 bases, 6 bases remained unmatched. CDR1 and CDR2 (germline): SGHVS, FQNEAQ. Drawing the rest from reference TRBV7-8 and TRBJ2-1, the complete variable domain is GAGVSQSPRYKVAKRGQDVALRCDPISGHVSLFWYQQALGQGPEFLTYFQNEAQLDKSGLPSDRFFAERPEGSVSTLKIQRTQQEDSAVYLCASSSRDRDHEQFFGPGTRLTVL.

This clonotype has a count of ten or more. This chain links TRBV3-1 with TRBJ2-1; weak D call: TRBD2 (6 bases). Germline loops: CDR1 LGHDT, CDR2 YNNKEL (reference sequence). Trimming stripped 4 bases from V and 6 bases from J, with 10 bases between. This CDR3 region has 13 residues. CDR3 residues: CASSRAGGNEQFF. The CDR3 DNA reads TGTGCCAGCAGCCGAGCGGGCGGCAATGAGCAGTTCTTC.

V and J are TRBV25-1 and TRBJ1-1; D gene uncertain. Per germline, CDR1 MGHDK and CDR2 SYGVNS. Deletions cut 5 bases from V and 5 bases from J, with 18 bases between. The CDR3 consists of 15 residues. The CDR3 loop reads CASSRRVGGLTEAFF. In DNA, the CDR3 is TGTGCCAGCAGTCGGAGGGTCGGTGGATTAACTGAAGCTTTCTTT.